These T cell receptor beta chains were read from a single sample in a study of cytomegalovirus exposure and HLA in healthy donors. Repertoires were generated with immunoSEQ multiplex PCR, while TCRdb's copy carries only in-frame clones and drops some. The profile shows about 240,000 clones, around 76% of them singletons. The sequencing input was PBMCs. These receptors were collected from a woman between 40 and 50 years old in good health and CMV-seropositive. CDR3s include the opening cysteine and the closing phenylalanine or tryptophan. D genes are given only for firm matches. A clone size is listed for some rows: how often the clone was seen (once, few, many), or a class if it is expanded.

v_gene	d_gene	abundance	j_gene	CDR3aa	CDR3nt
TRBV25-1	TRBD1	.	TRBJ1-1	CASNRGYTEAFF	TGTGCCAGTAACAGGGGTTACACTGAAGCTTTCTTT
TRBV7-2	TRBD2	.	TRBJ2-1	CASSRTRANEQFF	TGTGCCTCATCGCGGACTAGGGCGAATGAGCAGTTCTTC
TRBV15	TRBD1	.	TRBJ1-1	CATSRDYFGQGARTEAFF	TGTGCCACCAGCAGAGATTACTTTGGACAGGGGGCTAGGACTGAAGCTTTCTTT
TRBV5-8	.	few	TRBJ1-2	CASSFNTRTRNYGYTF	TGTGCCAGCAGCTTTAACACCCGAACCCGTAACTATGGCTACACCTTC
TRBV27	TRBD1	.	TRBJ1-1	CASSSDPGTGARTNTEAFF	TGTGCCAGCAGTTCCGACCCCGGGACAGGGGCCAGAACGAACACTGAAGCTTTCTTT
TRBV5-1	.	.	TRBJ2-7	CASSFGGGGYEQYF	TGCGCCAGCAGCTTTGGGGGGGGCGGTTACGAGCAGTACTTC
TRBV6-5	.	.	TRBJ1-1	CASSYGGHQNTEAFF	TGTGCCAGCAGTTACGGCGGACATCAGAACACTGAAGCTTTCTTT
TRBV5-4	.	.	TRBJ2-1	CASSRGLKDNEQFF	TGTGCCAGCAGCCGCGGACTCAAGGACAATGAGCAGTTCTTC
TRBV2	.	.	TRBJ2-1	CASSPTDSYNEQFF	TGTGCCAGCAGTCCTACGGACAGTTACAATGAGCAGTTCTTC
TRBV19	.	.	TRBJ2-2	CASTRGTGELFF	TGTGCCAGTACCAGAGGTACCGGGGAGCTGTTTTTT
TRBV19	.	.	TRBJ1-2	CASSIAENYGYTF	TGTGCCAGTAGTATAGCTGAGAACTATGGCTACACCTTC
TRBV5-4	TRBD1	.	TRBJ1-3	CASSQKDRAKGNTIYF	TGTGCCAGCAGCCAAAAGGACAGGGCCAAAGGAAACACCATATATTTT
TRBV9	.	.	TRBJ2-3	CASSTRPALRGNTQYF	TGTGCCAGCAGCACACGACCGGCCCTGCGGGGAAATACGCAGTATTTT
TRBV10-3	.	.	TRBJ2-7	CATRVGGADEQYF	TGTGCCACCCGGGTTGGAGGGGCCGACGAGCAGTACTTC
TRBV6-5	.	.	TRBJ2-7	CASSYSGGLATGEQYF	TGTGCCAGCAGTTACTCGGGGGGACTCGCGACAGGGGAGCAGTACTTC
TRBV5-8	.	.	TRBJ2-3	CASSLGAGQGADTQYF	TGTGCCAGCAGCTTGGGTGCAGGGCAGGGTGCAGATACGCAGTATTTT
TRBV7-2	.	.	TRBJ2-6	CASSERTGLQGANVLTF	TGTGCCAGCAGCGAAAGGACGGGACTCCAAGGGGCCAACGTCCTGACTTTC
TRBV5-4	TRBD1	.	TRBJ1-1	CASSSGQALNTEAFF	TGTGCCAGCAGCTCTGGACAGGCTTTGAACACTGAAGCTTTCTTT
TRBV6-4	TRBD2	.	TRBJ2-1	CASSRLAGVYNEQFF	TGTGCCAGCAGTAGACTAGCGGGGGTCTACAATGAGCAGTTCTTC
TRBV4-2	TRBD2	.	TRBJ2-2	CASSQAGTSGNTGELFF	TGTGCCAGCAGCCAAGCCGGGACTAGCGGGAACACCGGGGAGCTGTTTTTT
TRBV7-6	TRBD2	.	TRBJ2-1	CASSLSGGSSGIDEQFF	TGTGCCAGCAGCCTAAGCGGGGGGTCATCGGGAATTGATGAGCAGTTCTTC
TRBV5-4	.	few	TRBJ2-7	CASSLTGLHDEQYF	TGTGCCAGCAGCTTGACTGGGCTTCACGACGAGCAGTACTTC
TRBV27	.	.	TRBJ1-1	CASGLTGQPTEAFF	TGTGCCAGCGGCCTAACTGGACAGCCGACTGAAGCTTTCTTT
TRBV9	TRBD2	.	TRBJ2-7	CASGGDFSYEQYF	TGTGCCAGCGGGGGGGACTTTTCCTACGAGCAGTACTTC
TRBV28	.	once	TRBJ1-4	CASSRRGADKLFF	TGTGCCAGCAGCCGACGGGGGGCGGACAAACTGTTTTTT